This T cell receptor (beta chain) was sequenced for a study of T cells after yellow fever vaccination. Findings of the study overall: Post-booster repertoires contained most primary-vaccination clones again (about 95% CD4, approximately 86% CD8).

This clonotype was seen only a few times. Its antigen is not known. Each CDR3 protein is one row after TCRdb ran MiXCR on the 5' RACE reads. The sample has a few hundred thousand distinct CDR3 sequences, 15% to 20% seen once. V lost 0 bases and J 4 bases, leaving 20 bases between the germline ends. CDR1 is MGHRA and CDR2 is YSYEKL in the germline V gene. CDR3 size: 18 residues. The receptor's source is a man aged 25-45 years who received the YFV17D yellow fever vaccine. This chain links TRBV4-1 with TRBJ2-3; no firm D call. The specimen was PBMCs, collected 15 days after the yellow fever booster vaccination. CDR3 amino acids: CASSQEMVWTQGPDTQYF. DNA for the CDR3: TGCGCCAGCAGCCAAGAAATGGTCTGGACCCAAGGGCCAGATACGCAGTATTTT.